These 2 T cell receptor beta chains originate from one sample sequenced in a study of T-cell reconstitution after alpha-beta-depleted transplantation in children. It was with unique molecular identifiers that the TCRbeta library was prepared. TCRdb reprocessed the PCR reads with MiXCR, giving one entry per CDR3 protein. This table has approximately 190,000 distinct CDR3 sequences, roughly 8.1% appearing once. The source was PBMCs, mostly from graft donor cells, collected 360 days after TCRalphabeta/CD19-depleted stem cell transplant. Receptor source: a male patient between 2 and 15 years old who had a stem cell transplant for acute myeloid leukemia, so the T cells may come from the graft donor.

This clonotype was seen repeatedly, ten times or more. The chain is built from TRBV12-3 or TRBV12-4 and TRBJ2-1; TRBD1 is a possible D gene (5 bases). This CDR3 has 17 residues. V shed 4 bases and J shed 0 bases, with 16 bases lying between them. The CDR3 DNA is TGTGCCAGCAGTTCGCGGACAATATCTAGCTCCTACAATGAGCAGTTCTTC. Its translation is CASSSRTISSSYNEQFF.

The rearrangement links TRBV30 to TRBJ2-3; TRBD2 agrees at 9 bases. Germline V gene sequence: CDR1 GTSNPN, CDR2 SVGIG (reference sequence). The trim removed 4 bases at V and 6 bases at J, leaving 2 bases unmatched. The CDR3 loop spans 12 amino acids. The CDR3 reads CAWTGTSDTQYF. For the CDR3, the DNA is TGTGCCTGGACCGGGACTAGCGATACGCAGTATTTT.